Following are 18 T cell receptor beta chains from one sample sequenced in a study of T-cell reconstitution after alpha-beta-depleted transplantation in children. Unique molecular identifiers tagged the TCRbeta library. Using its own MiXCR run on the PCR reads, TCRdb lists one record per CDR3 protein. The sample includes a few hundred thousand distinct CDR3 sequences, 13% of them seen just once. The specimen comprised PBMCs, mostly from graft donor cells, sampled 360 days after TCRalphabeta/CD19-depleted stem cell transplant. Every receptor here comes from a male patient between 5 and 17 years old who had a stem cell transplant for acute myeloid leukemia, so the T cells may come from the graft donor.

The genes are TRBV4-3 and TRBJ2-4; no reliable D call. The ends were cut back, 1 base at V and 2 bases at J, with 15 bases in the middle. Germline V gene sequence: CDR1 LGHNA, CDR2 YSLEER. There are 17 residues in the CDR3. CDR3 nucleotide sequence: TGCGCCAGCAGCCAAGCTGGGGTCACGTCCACCAAAAACATTCAGTACTTC. It is translated as CASSQAGVTSTKNIQYF.

The chain recombines TRBV20-1 with TRBJ2-1; D is perhaps TRBD2 (7 bases). Germline CDR1 reads DFQATT; CDR2 reads SNEGSKA (reference sequence). The V end lost 1 base, the J end lost 0 bases, and 10 bases lay between the germline ends. CDR3 length: 15 residues. The CDR3 DNA reads as TGCAGTGCTAGAGGAGGGGGGGGCTCCTACAATGAGCAGTTCTTC. Amino acid sequence: CSARGGGGSYNEQFF.

In its sample, this clonotype was seen a few times. The chain couples TRBV20-1 to TRBJ2-1; D is uncertain. The CDR3 has 14 amino acids. Germline V gene sequence: CDR1 DFQATT, CDR2 SNEGSKA (reference sequence). V lost 2 bases to trimming and J lost 7 bases, with 15 bases between them. This chain's CDR3 is CSARSPGEANEQFF. The CDR3 bases are TGCAGTGCTAGATCACCTGGGGAAGCAAATGAGCAGTTCTTC.

This clonotype was observed at least ten times. The chain has TRBV12-3 or TRBV12-4 and TRBJ2-1, with 7 bases aligning to TRBD1. The CDR3 loop spans 18 amino acids. Germline trimming cut 6 bases from V and 0 bases from J; bases unmatched to any gene: 14. The CDR3 DNA reads TGTGCCAGCAGCCGACAGGGACCGGGGACCAGCTCCTACAATGAGCAGTTCTTC. This sequence encodes CASSRQGPGTSSYNEQFF.

As regards this clonotype: A junction end diverges from the germline sequence, so it may reflect a read error. The chain carries TRBV7-7 and TRBJ2-1; TRBD2 is a possible D gene (5 bases). This CDR3 region has 15 residues. Per the germline V gene, CDR1 is SSHAT and CDR2 is FNYEAQ (reference sequence). CDR3: CASSLVVGEVGEQFF. The CDR3 DNA follows: TGTGCTAGCAGCTTAGTCGTGGGAGAGGTGGGTGAGCAGTTCTTC. Together with reference TRBV7-7 and TRBJ2-1, the CDR3 gives the full variable domain: GAGVSQSPRYKVTKRGQDVTLRCDPISSHATLYWYQQALGQGPEFLTYFNYEAQPDKSGLPSDRFSAERPEGSISTLTIQRTEQRDSAMYRCASSLVVGEVGEQFFGPGTRLTVL.

This clonotype was recorded a few times. The V call is TRBV24-1, the J call TRBJ1-5, with no clear D. Trimming took 2 bases from V and 6 from J, leaving 22 bases between them. Germline V gives CDR1 KGHDR, CDR2 SFDVKD. This CDR3 has 18 residues. CDR3 sequence reads: CATSDWGYKGLRTQPQHF. Written as DNA, the CDR3 is TGTGCCACCAGTGATTGGGGATATAAGGGATTGAGAACTCAGCCCCAGCATTTT.

The chain recombines TRBV30 with TRBJ2-5; 15 nucleotides match TRBD2. V lost 3 bases to trimming and J lost 2 bases; unmatched junction nucleotides: 10. Germline CDR1 and CDR2: GTSNPN and SVGIG (reference sequence). This CDR3 comprises 18 residues. The CDR3, as DNA: TGTGCCTGGAGCAGGGGACTAGCGGGAGGAGGATGGCAAGAGACCCAGTACTTC. Its translation is CAWSRGLAGGGWQETQYF.

The rearrangement joins TRBV2 to TRBJ1-1; perhaps TRBD1 as D (6 bases). This CDR3 is 14 amino acids long. V gave up 8 bases and J gave up 1 base, with 14 bases separating them. CDR1 is SNHLY, CDR2 FYNNEI, per germline. In DNA form, the CDR3 reads TGTGCCAGCTCCGGAAAGGGGGGGAACACTGAAGCTTTCTTT. This translates into CASSGKGGNTEAFF.

The chain recombines TRBV20-1 with TRBJ2-7, with a weak D call TRBD2 (5 bases). V was trimmed by 5 bases and J by 2 bases, leaving 13 bases between them. This CDR3 has 13 amino acids. Germline CDR1 and CDR2: DFQATT and SNEGSKA (reference sequence). For the CDR3, the DNA is TGCAGTGCTGTTCGGGGATCTCCCTACGAGCAGTACTTC. It encodes CSAVRGSPYEQYF.

The chain has TRBV4-3 and TRBJ2-3, with D perhaps given as TRBD1 or TRBD2 (6 bases each). Deletions cut 5 bases from V and 4 bases from J, with 19 bases between. This CDR3 is 16 amino acids long. Per the germline V gene, CDR1 is LGHNA and CDR2 is YSLEER. The CDR3 loop is CASSYDGWGASDTQYF. The DNA of the CDR3 is TGCGCCAGCAGCTACGACGGGTGGGGGGCTTCAGATACGCAGTATTTT.

The chain combines TRBV24-1 with TRBJ2-5; the D gene is possibly TRBD2 (6 bases). CDR1 is KGHDR, CDR2 SFDVKD, per germline. The CDR3 covers 15 residues. V lost 9 bases and J lost 5, with 21 bases in between. The CDR3 sequence is CATGEEGRVSETQYF. CDR3 DNA sequence: TGTGCCACCGGGGAGGAGGGCAGGGTATCGGAGACCCAGTACTTC.

This clonotype has just a few counts. This chain connects TRBV4-3 to TRBJ2-5; a weak D match, TRBD2 (6 bases). This CDR3 spans 17 amino acids. With 0 bases removed from V and 4 bases from J, the gap between germline ends came to 18 bases. Germline V gene lookup returns CDR1 LGHNA and CDR2 YSLEER. The CDR3 coding sequence is TGCGCCAGCAGCCAAGAGGGCCAGCCTCTGGGGGGAGAGACCCAGTACTTC. As protein: CASSQEGQPLGGETQYF.

The rearrangement links TRBV5-1 to TRBJ2-7; 7 bases line up with TRBD2. The CDR3 length is 17 residues. Germline-derived CDR1 and CDR2 are SGHRS and YFSETQ. After removal of 0 bases from V and 4 bases from J, the junction contained 13 bases not matched to a gene. The CDR3 protein is CASSLEGLDSPSYEQYF. CDR3 coding DNA: TGCGCCAGCAGCTTGGAAGGACTAGACTCACCATCGTACGAGCAGTACTTC.

This sequence joins TRBV9 and TRBJ2-7; TRBD2 matches 12 bases. From germline, CDR1 is SGDLS and CDR2 YYNGEE. The CDR3 extends over 18 amino acids. With V trimmed by 4 bases and J by 4 bases, 15 bases remained unmatched. The CDR3 region is CASSPEPRRLAGVYEQYF. CDR3 DNA: TGTGCCAGCAGCCCAGAACCGAGGAGACTAGCGGGAGTTTACGAGCAGTACTTC.

This clonotype has only a few counts. This chain uses TRBV28 with TRBJ2-5; weak D call: TRBD2 (6 bases). The CDR3 sequence is 17 residues long. Germline V lookup: CDR1 MDHEN, CDR2 SYDVKM. The V gene lost 3 bases and the J gene lost 0 bases, with 17 bases spanning the gap. CDR3 in DNA: TGTGCCAGCAGTTTTACATGGTCGGAGGGGCACCAAGAGACCCAGTACTTC. The encoded protein is CASSFTWSEGHQETQYF. Filled out from reference TRBV28 and TRBJ2-5, the complete variable domain reads DVKVTQSSRYLVKRTGEKVFLECVQDMDHENMFWYRQDPGLGLRLIYFSYDVKMKEKGDIPEGYSVSREKKERFSLILESASTNQTSMYLCASSFTWSEGHQETQYFGPGTRLLVL.

The gene calls are TRBV29-1 and TRBJ1-5; possibly TRBD1 for D (6 bases). The V end was cut by 4 bases, the J end by 0 bases, with 13 bases between. The length of the CDR3 is 15 residues. Germline assignment: CDR1 SQVTM and CDR2 ANQGSEA. CDR3 in amino acids: CSVADSGASNQPQHF. The CDR3 DNA follows: TGCAGCGTTGCGGACAGTGGGGCTAGCAATCAGCCCCAGCATTTT.

This clonotype was counted between two and nine times. The chain recombines TRBV6-6 with TRBJ2-1; D not resolved. This CDR3 is 13 amino acids long. Trimming removed 4 bases from V and 2 bases from J, with 6 bases in between. Germline values: CDR1 MNHNY, CDR2 SVGAGI (reference sequence). CDR3 in DNA: TGTGCCAGCAGTTCACTCCCCTACAATGAGCAGTTCTTC. Amino acid sequence: CASSSLPYNEQFF.

This clonotype was counted many times. V is TRBV29-1 and J is TRBJ2-1; D gene ambiguous. V lost 5 bases, J lost 4 bases, and 15 bases lay in between. The CDR3 has 14 amino acids. The germline CDR1 and CDR2 sequences are SQVTM and ANQGSEA. CDR3 coding DNA: TGCAGCGTTAGAGCTGGAGTGTCTTACAATGAGCAGTTCTTC. It is translated as CSVRAGVSYNEQFF.